The 15 T cell receptor beta chains given below trace back to one sample, sequenced in a study of blood T cells in healthy people across ages. Primed by a sample-barcoded 5' primer and a J-beta primer mix, a second PCR proceeded for 7 to 11 cycles. TCRdb recomputed calls from the 5' RACE reads with MiXCR, one row per CDR3 protein. Found here are about 1.8 million distinct CDR3 sequences, around 50% of them singletons; the top ten hold less than 2.5%. Sequences were obtained from blood. These receptor sequences come from a woman aged 40 to 50 in good health.

This clonotype was found a few times. The genes are TRBV6-5 and TRBJ2-7; 8 nucleotides match TRBD1. V dropped 4 bases and J dropped 6; count of bases not matched to a gene: 8. The CDR3 is 14 residues long. The germline V gene encodes CDR1 MNHEY and CDR2 SVGAGI. The CDR3 DNA reads as TGTGCCAGCAGTTCCAGGGACAGGAACTCCGAGCAGTACTTC. This gives the protein CASSSRDRNSEQYF.

This chain uses TRBV28 with TRBJ2-3, with 12 positions matching TRBD1. J was trimmed by 2 bases and V by 1 base; bases with no gene match: 4. This CDR3 is 17 amino acids long. Germline CDR1 reads MDHEN; CDR2 reads SYDVKM. CDR3 sequence (DNA): TGTGCCAGCAGTTTATTTACGGGACAGGGGGCCACAGATACGCAGTATTTT. Translation gives CASSLFTGQGATDTQYF.

This clonotype was seen more than once but under ten times. The CDR3 DNA is TGCAGTGCTGGCGGACTAGCGGTCCTTAGCAAAAACATTCAGTACTTC. Protein: CSAGGLAVLSKNIQYF. The V call is TRBV20-1, the J call TRBJ2-4, with TRBD2 matching 10 bases. This CDR3 region has 16 residues. Germline CDR1 DFQATT, CDR2 SNEGSKA (reference sequence). Germline trimming cut 5 bases from V and 3 bases from J; bases unmatched to any gene: 10.

This chain connects TRBV12-3 or TRBV12-4 to TRBJ2-3; 13 bases are a match to TRBD2. CDR3 length: 14 residues. J lost 6 bases, V lost 7 bases, and 4 bases had no gene match. CDR3 sequence (DNA): TGTGCCAGCACCGGACTAGCGGGGGTGGATACGCAGTATTTT. This gives the protein CASTGLAGVDTQYF.

This clonotype has only a few counts. The rearrangement links TRBV29-1 to TRBJ2-3; 11 nucleotides line up with TRBD2. The length of the CDR3 is 16 residues. CDR1 and CDR2 from the germline V gene are SQVTM and ANQGSEA. The ends lost 3 bases at V and 3 bases at J; junction bases unmatched: 8. The CDR3 here is CSVDEPGLAVTDTQYF. CDR3 in DNA: TGCAGCGTTGACGAACCGGGACTAGCGGTTACAGATACGCAGTATTTT.

This clonotype occurred a few times. At one of its ends the junction is not consistent with the germline gene, which may arise from a read error. J is TRBJ2-7 and V is TRBV7-7, with D perhaps matching TRBD2 (6 bases). The CDR3 is 14 amino acids. Germline V gene lookup returns CDR1 SSHAT and CDR2 FNYEAQ (reference sequence). The CDR3 region has the DNA TGTGCTAGCAGCTTGGAGGCTAGCGATCTCGAGCAGTACTTC. Its translation: CASSLEASDLEQYF.

This clonotype was picked up a small number of times. V and J are TRBV25-1 and TRBJ2-1; TRBD2 matches 14 bases. In germline, CDR1 is MGHDK, CDR2 SYGVNS. The CDR3 consists of 17 residues. The J segment lost 3 bases and the V segment lost 5 bases, leaving 6 bases of the junction unmatched. The CDR3 spells CASSKGLAGVNYNEQFF. CDR3 DNA sequence: TGTGCCAGCAGTAAGGGACTAGCGGGGGTCAACTACAATGAGCAGTTCTTC.

The gene calls are TRBV6-5 and TRBJ1-2, with D tentatively TRBD1 (5 bases). The germline V gene has CDR1 MNHEY and CDR2 SVGAGI. Between the trimmed V and J ends, which lost 5 bases and 4 bases, there was a span of 14 bases. The CDR3 has 14 residues. The CDR3 here is CASSPGGVRYGYTF. The CDR3 DNA follows: TGTGCCAGCAGTCCCGGGGGAGTCCGCTATGGCTACACCTTC.

There are a few counts of this clonotype. The chain couples TRBV4-3 to TRBJ2-1; D call uncertain. V shed 0 bases and J shed 7 bases, with 13 bases lying between them. The CDR3 length is 15 residues. Germline lookup yields CDR1 LGHNA and CDR2 YSLEER. The CDR3 here is CASSQDYLGMNEQFF. The CDR3, as DNA: TGCGCCAGCAGCCAAGATTATTTGGGGATGAATGAGCAGTTCTTC.

About this clonotype itself: A much larger clone differs from this one at a single base, so this may be a read error. The chain recombines TRBV20-1 with TRBJ2-1, with no clear D. Deletions cut 6 bases from V and 13 bases from J, with 13 bases between. CDR3 length equals 10 residues. Per the germline V gene, CDR1 is DFQATT and CDR2 is SNEGSKA (reference sequence). CDR3 region: CSAAGETQFF. Here the CDR3 DNA reads TGCAGTGCCGCCGGAGAGACCCAGTTCTTC.

The chain combines TRBV15 with TRBJ1-1; D is unresolved. CDR1 LNHNV and CDR2 YYDKDF come from the germline V gene (reference sequence). This CDR3 is built from 14 residues. The ends were cut back, 5 bases at V and 3 bases at J, with 13 bases in the middle. The CDR3 protein is CATSPTLVYTEAFF. The CDR3 nucleotides are TGTGCCACCAGCCCTACCCTCGTCTACACTGAAGCTTTCTTT.

This clonotype turned up a few times. The chain recombines TRBV9 with TRBJ2-5; D is perhaps TRBD1 (7 bases). Germline CDR1 SGDLS, CDR2 YYNGEE. The V gene lost 0 bases and the J gene lost 3 bases, with 15 bases spanning the gap. The CDR3 is 16 amino acids. CDR3: CASSVGSGGGEETQYF. CDR3 DNA: TGTGCCAGCAGCGTAGGGAGCGGAGGGGGCGAAGAGACCCAGTACTTC.

This clonotype has more than one count but fewer than ten. One end of the junction varies from germline; a read error may be responsible. The chain links TRBV9 to TRBJ2-5; 7 positions match TRBD2. Germline loops: CDR1 SGDLS, CDR2 YYNGEE. There are 14 residues in the CDR3. CDR3 sequence reads: CASSVGGGGETQYF. CDR3 coding DNA: TGTGCCAGCAGTGTAGGCGGGGGAGGTGAGACCCAGTACTTC.

This clonotype was observed a few times. The junction departs from germline at one end; a sequencing error may be responsible. This chain links TRBV7-2 with TRBJ1-4; the D gene is possibly TRBD1 (5 bases). The CDR3 spans 14 residues. Germline V lookup: CDR1 SGHTA, CDR2 FQGNSA. The CDR3 coding sequence is TGTGCCAGCATGCCCGAGGGGCGTAATGGAAAACTGTTTTTT. This codes for CASMPEGRNGKLFF. The whole variable domain, filled in from reference TRBV7-2 and TRBJ1-4, reads GAGVSQSPSNKVTEKGKDVELRCDPISGHTALYWYRQSLGQGLEFLIYFQGNSAPDKSGLPSDRFSAERTGGSVSTLTIQRTQQEDSAVYLCASMPEGRNGKLFFGSGTQLSVL.

In this sample, this clonotype turned up a few times. The chain has TRBV5-5 and TRBJ2-1; no reliable D call. This CDR3 is 15 amino acids long. CDR1 is SGHKS and CDR2 is YYEKEE in the germline V gene (reference sequence). Trimming stripped 0 bases from V and 0 bases from J, with 7 bases between. CDR3 in amino acids: CASSLVLSSYNEQFF. As DNA, the CDR3 is TGTGCCAGCAGCTTGGTTCTTAGCTCCTACAATGAGCAGTTCTTC.